This T cell receptor beta chain was captured by sequencing in a study of cytomegalovirus exposure and HLA in healthy donors (dated 2017 in TCRdb). For the study in its entirety: In an earlier analysis of several hundred of the donors, about 270 Gb of sequence data and 95 million to 130 million unique TCR beta sequences from 180 million or so T cells were reported. Typing coverage differed by locus: A, B, C, DRB1 and DQB1 were typed in roughly 620-630 donors, DQA1 in approximately 520, DPA1 in over 600, and DPB1 in around 490. Rather than using new phenotypic data, the later analysis identified candidate immune exposures from TCR beta sequences and from how often those sequences occurred across donors. The study was designed to test whether signatures of past pathogen exposure could be identified by cataloging public T cell receptors. A later genetic analysis used genome-wide SNP genotypes for about 55% of the 666 donors, treating that subset as a discovery cohort. Donor age, sex, ethnicity and CMV serostatus were compiled alongside the repertoire data. Of the approximately 370 genotyped donors, 65% to 90% were placed in the genetic ancestry cluster associated with self-reported Caucasian donors. In addition to the first cohort of around 670 subjects, a separate validation cohort of approximately 120 different subjects was used. Roughly five DR-DQ haplotypes were handled as single units for association and clustering because linkage in the cohort was strong. Roughly 320 gigabases of sequencing data and around 90 million unique TCR sequences made up an early release that covered roughly 670 HLA-typed donors. An earlier analysis of roughly 600 of the donors used high-throughput TCR beta sequencing to judge whether each TCR beta V gene segment behaved as functional or pseudogenic. Using immunosequencing, the study profiled T cell repertoires from 640 or so subjects and related those repertoires to cytomegalovirus serostatus. Class I and class II HLA loci were covered by the typing at four-digit resolution. The study combined high-throughput TCR immunosequencing, statistical association of individual TCRs with disease status, and machine learning to predict cytomegalovirus infection status. Every discovery cohort repertoire had been produced on one sequencing platform. Among some 400 genotyped donors of the cohort, an average of approximately 240,000 unique TCR beta nucleotide sequences was sequenced per donor, of which 15% to 20% were non-productive. To study patterns of TCR occurrence, a later analysis re-analyzed previously published TCR beta repertoires from around 670 donors and added high-resolution HLA genotyping.

For this clone: No antigen is known for it. An end of the junction does not agree with germline; a read error may underlie this.

Library preparation used the immunoSEQ multiplex PCR assay. A mixture of 60 forward primers for TCR Vbeta segments and 13 reverse primers for TCR Jbeta segments was used in the multiplex PCR. A multiplex PCR assay on genomic DNA amplified the CDR3 region of rearranged TCR beta genes. The amplified TCR beta libraries were sequenced on the Illumina HiSeq System as 87-base-pair reads. Per the source publication's procedure: Across the 640 or so repertoires, a later analysis counted tens of millions of unique TCR beta chains, around 11 million of which were shared by at least two donors. To remove PCR and sequencing errors, raw reads were error-corrected and collapsed into unique sequences using a nearest-neighbor algorithm that merged closely related sequences. To assign V, D and J gene segments, CDR3 sequences were aligned to IMGT reference sequences. For a sequence to be retained, at least a six-nucleotide match to both a V gene segment and a J gene segment was required. A rearrangement was called productive if the CDR3 had no stop codons and remained in frame with V and J, and every other rearrangement was called non-productive. CDR3 was defined according to IMGT convention as the region running from the second conserved V-encoded cysteine to the conserved J-encoded phenylalanine. The earlier analysis of a few hundred of the donors excluded sequences that lacked an unambiguous match to a single V gene segment. An earlier analysis of fewer than 650 of the donors classified V segments as functional when productive rearrangements were above 56.7% and as segregating when the standard deviation between donors was above 5%. A statistical classification framework was developed to diagnose cytomegalovirus status using the catalog of TCR beta chain sequences. V and J gene assignment, in a later analysis, came from comparing TCR nucleotide sequences with IMGT/GENE-DB human TR gene sequences. A later analysis assigned CDR3 sequences and most-parsimonious VDJ recombination scenarios with the TCRdist pipeline. In a later analysis, each TCR beta chain was defined by its CDR3 amino acid sequence together with its V-gene family, and reads without a unique V-gene family were excluded. In a later analysis, 500 to 650 highly shared, low-generation-probability nucleotide sequences were removed to address suspected cross-contamination and a sequencing artifact. A later analysis calculated a clonal expansion index for each public chain from normalized within-repertoire ranks of inferred template counts. A later analysis computed generation probabilities with a VDJ recombination model fitted to out-of-frame rearrangements, and checked the results against IGoR. Hypergeometric tests were used in a later analysis to score TCR-TCR, TCR-HLA and TCR-CMV co-occurrence, with a repertoire-size bias correction applied to the TCR pairs. A later analysis estimated false discovery rates by permuting HLA or CMV assignments 20 times. In a later analysis, co-occurring TCRs were grouped using DBSCAN, and TCRdist sequence similarity was added for clustering within HLA-allele-positive subsets. Co-occurrence clustering excluded repertoires with fewer than 30,000 or more than 120,000 public chains, plus five with anomalous nucleotide sharing. This is the immuneACCESS table as TCRdb keeps it, with only in-frame sequences that have V and J called. A part of the clones is gone; compared with another copy, unresolved V genes explain less than half, and the rest is unexplained. V and J calls and clone size are copied from that table; D and trimming were computed from the DNA. The sample profile shows about 190,000 clones; around 79% of them were found once. The ten largest clones add up to about 1.4% of the sample.

The germline V gene (reference sequence) gives CDR1 as SEHNR and CDR2 as FQNEAQ. Its CDR3 holds 16 amino acids, cysteine through phenylalanine. Only the CDR3 region is kept as DNA, spanning 48 bases read in frame from base 1. The cohort consisted of 666 healthy bone marrow donors. All cohort members were sampled while nominally healthy, although unrecorded immune exposures were likely present. The donor tested CMV seronegative and was one of the 352 seronegative cohort members. Each donor provided a peripheral blood sample, and peripheral blood mononuclear cells were used for TCR beta sequencing. The Qiagen DNeasy Blood Extraction Kit was used to extract genomic DNA from the blood cell samples. Study-level results and caveats: A further reported finding was that TCR beta sequences accurately predicted the HLA-A and HLA-B alleles for most subjects in the first cohort. A cluster of highly shared sequence variants was judged likely to be a technical artifact of the sequencing pipeline. Some IMGT-functional V segments, including TRBV6-2 and TRBV6-3, could not be distinguished by the 87-base-pair reads and were therefore excluded. In a later genetic analysis, fewer N-insertions in productive TCRs were reported among donors in an Asian-associated ancestry cluster than the roughly 700-donor mean. This cohort had only TCR beta chains sequenced, and the lack of alpha or paired-chain data limited which features could be detected. The study gave a list of 150 to 200 TCR beta chains associated with cytomegalovirus. The authors suggested that the approach could potentially be extended to other disease states and immunological phenotypes. A later analysis associated about 17,000 TCR beta sequences with specific HLA alleles at a false discovery rate of 0.05. In a later analysis, most CMV-associated TCR beta chains were found to appear HLA-restricted, with HLA associations seemingly driven largely by CMV exposure. Linkage disequilibrium might explain the correlated functional status among segregating V segments, but an unknown experimental factor could not be excluded. The presence/absence analyses assumed that sequencing depth was roughly uniform across donors, and that assumption may not be true. Because counts were too low, about 18 rarely observed V segments, including chromosome 9 orphons, were left out of the earlier analysis of approximately 580 of the donors. In a later analysis, several top co-occurrence clusters were reported to appear linked to parvovirus B19, influenza, CMV and Epstein-Barr virus. Most TCR sequences were observed very rarely across donors, whereas some public TCRs were present in many individuals. According to a later analysis, TCR association rates differed among HLA loci, with DRB1 alleles showing the most associated TCRs and HLA-C alleles showing the fewest. In vitro tests confirmed that three of the cytomegalovirus-associated TCR beta chains recognize cytomegalovirus antigens. A later genetic analysis associated a missense DCLRE1C variant with V-gene and J-gene trimming of TCR beta chains, and an independent cohort replicated the association. In a later analysis, HLA-associated TCR beta chains were found to be more clonally expanded and to have lower generation probabilities than equally common non-associated chains. In an earlier analysis of about 600 of the donors, most TCR beta V segments appeared in productive rearrangements about 87% or about 30% of the time, broadly matching IMGT annotations. HLA typing was unavailable for some donors at each locus, so association tests used only the typed subset. For the cohort, immune exposure information was limited to CMV serostatus. Cytomegalovirus status was reported to be diagnosed by the classifier with high specificity and sensitivity in both the original and validation cohorts. Strong co-occurrence of HLA alleles, especially DR and DQ, made assigning TCR associations to individual alleles difficult.

This clonotype originated in a woman aged 45-65 years in good health and CMV-seronegative. Sequenced material: PBMCs. The rearranged segments are TRBV7-9 and TRBJ1-4; 7 bases in the middle match TRBD1. The CDR3 reads as follows: CSSSFLTGVGDEKLFF. Read as DNA, the sequence is TGTTCCAGCAGCTTCCTCACAGGGGTGGGGGATGAAAAACTGTTTTTT.